This T cell receptor beta chain was observed in a study of CD8+CD57+ T cells in acquired aplastic anemia. On the study more broadly: On average, sorted CD4+ and CD8+ cells gave approximately 3.1 ug of DNA. Healthy donor sequencing depth: 8.5 million to 10.8 million CD4+, roughly 11 million CD8+ reads.

This CDR3 has 14 residues. Germline CDR1 and CDR2: DFQATT and SNEGSKA (reference sequence). Trimming cost V 0 bases and J 5 bases, with 14 bases left between them. TCR beta VDJ and CDR3 profiling used genomic DNA as template. From the reads, TCRdb called clonotypes with MiXCR, one entry per CDR3 protein. Altogether about 220,000 distinct CDR3 sequences are present, 30% to 40% being singletons, with the ten largest covering approximately 1.2%. Study observations and caveats: A set of 25 to 35 CD8+ CDR3 sequences was shared between patients and controls, and these sequences appeared highly expressed in patients. Controls and patients did not differ significantly in CD8+ Simpson's diversity.

Notes on this clonotype: Its antigen remains unknown. This clone may be a read error of a much larger clone one base away.

The sequenced sample consisted of sorted CD4+, CD8+, or CD8+CD57+ T cells (not recorded which) from PBMCs. This TCR derives from a human donor in good health, serving as a control. V gene TRBV20-1 combines with J gene TRBJ2-7; no firm D call. CDR3 DNA sequence: TGCAGTGCTAGAGATCCGATCTTATCCCACGAGCAGTACTTC. Its protein is CSARDPILSHEQYF.